Sequencing of this T cell receptor (beta chain) was carried out in a study of blood T cell repertoires in COVID-19. Study background: The samples span acute and convalescent COVID-19 from the United States, Italy and Spain. T cells, B-cell-depleted T cells, or PBMCs supplied cDNA or gDNA.

As handled by the study authors: Quantification of nucleated cells was approximated via reference gene primer amplification. The table came from immunoSEQ multiplex PCR; TCRdb's copy has only in-frame clones and leaves some out. V, J and clone size reflect that table, while D and trimming were determined from the DNA. Found here are tens of thousands of clones, approximately 91% of them singletons; the top ten hold approximately 20%. The specimen sequenced was peripheral blood. This clonotype was sampled from a man aged 70-80 years with acute or convalescent COVID-19.

For the CDR3, the DNA is TGCAGTGCTACCTATGGTACGCAGTATTTT. Amino acids: CSATYGTQYF. The chain has TRBV20-1 and TRBJ2-3, with D unclear. CDR3 length equals 10 residues. V lost 4 bases, J lost 8 bases, and 7 bases lay in between. CDR1 is DFQATT and CDR2 is SNEGSKA in the germline V gene (reference sequence).